These 31 T cell receptor beta chains share one sample of origin, sequenced in a study of chemoradiotherapy in HPV16-positive cancers. The method was immunoSEQ multiplex PCR; TCRdb's version includes in-frame clones alone and lacks a portion of them. There are more than 30,000 clones in the sample; 80% to 90% occur only once, and 2.5% to 3.5% lies in the top ten. The sequences come from blood, collected from a patient who underwent chemoradiotherapy. The receptors shown here come from a human donor with HPV-associated anogenital cancer.

The chain recombines TRBV7-8 with TRBJ2-1; TRBD2 matches at 12 bases. After removal of 3 bases from V and 4 bases from J, the junction contained 1 base not matched to a gene. The CDR3 consists of 15 residues. CDR1 is SGHVS and CDR2 is FQNEAQ in the germline V gene. The CDR3, as DNA: TGTGCCAGCAGCTTCGGGACTAGCGGGTACAATGAGCAGTTCTTC. This sequence encodes CASSFGTSGYNEQFF.

The CDR3 nucleotides read TGTGCCAGCAGCCAAGAGGGAGAAGGGTTAACAGATACGCAGTATTTT. Translated, it gives CASSQEGEGLTDTQYF. J is TRBJ2-3 and V is TRBV14, with D tentatively TRBD2 (5 bases). The germline gives CDR1 SGHDN, CDR2 FVKESK. The V and J ends lost 0 bases and 3 bases respectively, with 13 bases between them. CDR3 length equals 16 residues.

The CDR3 is CASSYSGRLSTDTQYF. DNA for the CDR3: TGTGCCAGCAGTTACTCAGGCAGGCTCAGCACAGATACGCAGTATTTT. The chain uses TRBV6-5 and TRBJ2-3; no clear D. Germline loops: CDR1 MNHEY, CDR2 SVGAGI. CDR3 length: 16 amino acids. The ends were cut back, 0 bases at V and 0 bases at J, with 10 bases in the middle.

This sequence joins TRBV11-3 and TRBJ2-5; the D is unclear. The CDR3 length is 15 residues. CDR1 and CDR2 (germline): SGHNT, YENEEA. V lost 1 base and J lost 6, with 15 bases in between. CDR3 sequence: CASSLVSWAQKTQYF. The CDR3 DNA reads TGTGCCAGCAGCTTAGTATCCTGGGCCCAGAAGACCCAGTACTTC.

A single count supports this clone. The V gene is TRBV7-2, the J gene TRBJ1-5, with 7 bases fitting TRBD1. Germline-derived CDR1 and CDR2 are SGHTA and FQGNSA. J gave up 5 bases and V 5 bases, and 9 bases lay outside the gene matches. The CDR3 consists of 15 residues. CDR3 residues: CASSPTVDRYQPQHF. Here the CDR3 DNA reads TGTGCCAGCAGCCCCACTGTGGACAGGTATCAGCCCCAGCATTTT.

J is TRBJ1-1 and V is TRBV7-9; D remains unclear. The CDR3 consists of 16 residues. Trimming left V 2 bases short and J 2 bases short, with 15 bases between. In germline, CDR1 is SEHNR, CDR2 FQNEAQ (reference sequence). The CDR3 bases are TGTGCCAGCAGCTTACGGGCACTTGGAAGTAACACTGAAGCTTTCTTT. Amino acids: CASSLRALGSNTEAFF. Full variable domain (missing parts from reference TRBV7-9 and TRBJ1-1): DTGVSQNPRHKITKRGQNVTFRCDPISEHNRLYWYRQTLGQGPEFLTYFQNEAQLEKSRLLSDRFSAERPKGSFSTLEIQRTEQGDSAMYLCASSLRALGSNTEAFFGQGTRLTVV.

The J gene is TRBJ2-3, the V gene TRBV19; D is perhaps TRBD1 (6 bases). Trimming left V 4 bases short and J 3 bases short, with 14 bases between. The CDR3 is 15 amino acids. Germline loops: CDR1 LNHDA, CDR2 SQIVND (reference sequence). The CDR3 loop is CASSRTDRDTDTQYF. The CDR3 coding sequence is TGTGCCAGTAGTAGGACGGACAGAGATACAGATACGCAGTATTTT.

This rearrangement joins TRBV25-1 to TRBJ1-1; D is unclear. V lost 2 bases and J 0 bases, leaving 4 bases between the germline ends. CDR1 and CDR2 from the germline V gene are MGHDK and SYGVNS. The CDR3 spans 13 residues. DNA of the CDR3: TGTGCCAGCAGTGAACGTGTGAACACTGAAGCTTTCTTT. Translating gives CASSERVNTEAFF.

The gene calls are TRBV9 and TRBJ2-5, with D tentatively TRBD2 (5 bases). V shed 0 bases and J shed 0 bases, with 15 bases lying between them. CDR3 size: 17 residues. CDR1 is SGDLS, CDR2 YYNGEE, per germline. In DNA form, the CDR3 reads TGTGCCAGCAGCGTAGGAACCCGGGGTCGGTACCAAGAGACCCAGTACTTC. The encoded protein is CASSVGTRGRYQETQYF. The entire variable domain, with the rest obtained from reference TRBV9 and TRBJ2-5, is as follows: DSGVTQTPKHLITATGQRVTLRCSPRSGDLSVYWYQQSLDQGLQFLIQYYNGEERAKGNILERFSAQQFPDLHSELNLSSLELGDSALYFCASSVGTRGRYQETQYFGPGTRLLVL.

J is TRBJ1-5 and V is TRBV30; D may be TRBD1 (5 bases). This CDR3 is 16 amino acids long. Germline V CDR1 and CDR2: GTSNPN, SVGIG (reference sequence). With 0 bases removed from V and 3 bases from J, the gap between germline ends came to 15 bases. CDR3 sequence reads: CAWSVRGGADNQPQHF. The DNA for the CDR3 is TGTGCCTGGAGTGTACGGGGAGGGGCGGACAATCAGCCCCAGCATTTT.

The rearrangement links TRBV19 to TRBJ1-1, with 7 bases lining up with TRBD1. The junction had 9 bases not matched to a gene; V was cut back by 6 bases and J by 11 bases. Germline V gives CDR1 LNHDA, CDR2 SQIVND (reference sequence). The CDR3 runs 12 residues. This chain's CDR3 is CASRDRSNWAFF. The CDR3 DNA follows: TGTGCCAGTAGGGACAGGTCGAACTGGGCTTTCTTT.

The chain joins TRBV7-9 to TRBJ1-1, with D unresolved. CDR1 and CDR2 from the germline V gene are SEHNR and FQNEAQ (reference sequence). Deletions cut 1 base from V and 0 bases from J, with 9 bases between. This CDR3 has 15 amino acids. The CDR3 is CASSLGLGLNTEAFF. DNA for the CDR3: TGTGCCAGCAGCTTAGGGCTAGGGTTGAACACTGAAGCTTTCTTT.

This rearrangement joins TRBV5-5 to TRBJ2-7; 8 nucleotides match TRBD1. Germline V gene sequence: CDR1 SGHKS, CDR2 YYEKEE (reference sequence). V was pared by 2 bases and J by 5 bases, with 9 bases of the junction left unmatched. The CDR3 is 15 amino acids. The DNA for the CDR3 is TGTGCCAGCAGCTTACCGGGACAGGCTATCAACGAGCAGTACTTC. Amino acids: CASSLPGQAINEQYF.

For the CDR3, the DNA is TGCGCCAGCAGCCAAGACTGGCTAGCGGGGGCGCATGGCTACACCTTC. Protein sequence: CASSQDWLAGAHGYTF. The chain recombines TRBV4-1 with TRBJ1-2; a possible D gene is TRBD1 (6 bases). Between the trimmed V and J ends, which lost 0 bases and 6 bases, there was a span of 17 bases. Germline CDR1 and CDR2: MGHRA and YSYEKL. This CDR3 is built from 16 residues.

The chain recombines TRBV11-2 with TRBJ2-3; unclear D gene. This CDR3 has 14 amino acids. Germline V gene sequence: CDR1 SGHAT, CDR2 FQNNGV. Trimming pared 0 bases from V and 3 bases from J, leaving 7 bases between. Written as DNA, the CDR3 is TGTGCCAGCAGCTTAGATCTTAGTACAGATACGCAGTATTTT. This sequence encodes CASSLDLSTDTQYF.

This sequence joins TRBV2 and TRBJ2-3; 7 positions match TRBD1. The CDR3 has 14 residues. Germline V gene sequence: CDR1 SNHLY, CDR2 FYNNEI. V trimming: 7 bases; J trimming: 10 bases; junction bases outside the gene matches: 14. CDR3 residues: CASKVETGLIPQYF. CDR3 coding DNA: TGTGCCAGCAAAGTAGAGACAGGGCTCATTCCGCAGTATTTT.

The V gene is TRBV11-3, the J gene TRBJ1-6, with TRBD1 matching 9 bases. J lost 10 bases, V lost 5 bases, and 9 bases had no gene match. The CDR3 consists of 15 residues. Germline V gives CDR1 SGHNT, CDR2 YENEEA. The CDR3: CASSAGQGNQSPLHF. CDR3 bases: TGTGCCAGCAGCGCGGGACAGGGAAACCAATCACCCCTCCACTTT.

This sequence joins TRBV4-3 and TRBJ2-6; D is perhaps TRBD1 (5 bases). Trimming cost V 3 bases and J 2 bases, with 11 bases left between them. The CDR3 is 16 amino acids. Germline-derived CDR1 and CDR2 are LGHNA and YSLEER. CDR3 loop: CASSHAQGTGANVLTF. CDR3 DNA: TGCGCCAGCAGCCACGCTCAGGGAACTGGGGCCAACGTCCTGACTTTC.

This clone was seen more than once but under ten times. The J gene is TRBJ1-3, the V gene TRBV4-2; D remains unclear. The CDR3 extends over 15 amino acids. Trimming took off 4 bases at V and 2 bases at J, with 12 bases between the two ends. Germline V lookup: CDR1 LGHNA, CDR2 YNFKEQ. The CDR3 nucleotides read TGTGCCAGCAGCCCCGAGGGCGGTACTGGAAACACCATATATTTT. Translation gives CASSPEGGTGNTIYF.

The rearrangement links TRBV6-5 to TRBJ2-7; tentative D call: TRBD2 (5 bases). V gave up 6 bases and J gave up 6 bases, with 15 bases separating them. Germline V gene data show CDR1 as MNHEY and CDR2 as SVGAGI. This CDR3 has 13 residues. This CDR3 is CASSPGLLGEQYF. CDR3 nucleotides: TGTGCCAGCAGCCCCGGACTCCTGGGCGAGCAGTACTTC.

This chain joins TRBV9 and TRBJ2-3; TRBD2 is a possible D gene (5 bases). V was pared by 7 bases and J by 1 base, with 10 bases between. The CDR3 covers 13 residues. The germline V gene has CDR1 SGDLS and CDR2 YYNGEE. The CDR3 spells CASGSEGTDTQYF. The DNA of the CDR3 is TGTGCCAGCGGGAGTGAGGGCACAGATACGCAGTATTTT. Filled out from reference TRBV9 and TRBJ2-3, the complete variable domain reads DSGVTQTPKHLITATGQRVTLRCSPRSGDLSVYWYQQSLDQGLQFLIQYYNGEERAKGNILERFSAQQFPDLHSELNLSSLELGDSALYFCASGSEGTDTQYFGPGTRLTVL.

The chain combines TRBV13 with TRBJ2-1, with 11 bases matching TRBD2. V trimming: 4 bases; J trimming: 6 bases; junction bases outside the gene matches: 8. This CDR3 comprises 16 residues. From germline, CDR1 is PRHDT and CDR2 FYEKMQ (reference sequence). CDR3 nucleotide sequence: TGTGCCAGCAGCTCCCTGGGACTAGCGGTTCTCAATGAGCAGTTCTTC. Its protein is CASSSLGLAVLNEQFF.

This rearrangement joins TRBV29-1 to TRBJ2-6; D may be TRBD1 (6 bases). Deletions cut 5 bases from V and 0 bases from J, with 14 bases between. Germline V gene data show CDR1 as SQVTM and CDR2 as ANQGSEA. The CDR3 consists of 16 residues. The CDR3 sequence: CSVSWDTLSGANVLTF. The CDR3 nucleotides read TGCAGCGTTTCGTGGGACACCCTCTCTGGGGCCAACGTCCTGACTTTC. Drawing the rest from reference TRBV29-1 and TRBJ2-6, the complete variable domain is SAVISQKPSRDICQRGTSLTIQCQVDSQVTMMFWYRQQPGQSLTLIATANQGSEATYESGFVIDKFPISRPNLTFSTLTVSNMSPEDSSIYLCSVSWDTLSGANVLTFGAGSRLTVL.

The J gene is TRBJ2-7, the V gene TRBV7-9; 7 bases match TRBD1. Germline V gene data show CDR1 as SEHNR and CDR2 as FQNEAQ (reference sequence). After removal of 5 bases from V and 4 bases from J, the junction contained 11 bases not matched to a gene. The CDR3 spans 15 residues. The CDR3 DNA reads as TGTGCCAGCAGCCCCGGACAGGCCGTTGCTTACGAGCAGTACTTC. It codes for CASSPGQAVAYEQYF.

V gene TRBV6-1 combines with J gene TRBJ1-5; TRBD1 matches at 7 bases. The trim removed 6 bases at V and 7 bases at J, leaving 6 bases unmatched. The CDR3 has 13 residues. In germline, CDR1 is MNHNS, CDR2 SASEGT. The CDR3 DNA reads as TGTGCCAGCAGGAGGGGGCGTGGGCAGCCCCAGCATTTT. Residues: CASRRGRGQPQHF.

This clone has a single count. The chain is built from TRBV5-4 and TRBJ2-5; TRBD1 or TRBD2 may be the D gene (5 bases each). The CDR3 extends over 13 amino acids. The V end was cut by 0 bases, the J end by 5 bases, with 8 bases between. Germline assignment: CDR1 SGHNT and CDR2 YYREEE (reference sequence). CDR3 amino acids: CASSLVRDETQYF. CDR3 coding DNA: TGTGCCAGCAGCTTGGTTAGGGACGAGACCCAGTACTTC.

The V and J genes are TRBV6-5 and TRBJ1-1; no reliable D call. The CDR3 totals 14 residues. The V gene lost 0 bases and the J gene lost 4 bases, with 9 bases spanning the gap. The germline V gene has CDR1 MNHEY and CDR2 SVGAGI. The CDR3 sequence is CASSYSGEGTEAFF. The CDR3 nucleotides read TGTGCCAGCAGTTACTCTGGGGAGGGCACTGAAGCTTTCTTT.

The gene calls are TRBV5-5 and TRBJ2-3; TRBD2 aligns across 8 bases. Germline V gives CDR1 SGHKS, CDR2 YYEKEE (reference sequence). With V trimmed by 4 bases and J by 6 bases, 4 bases remained unmatched. The CDR3 has 13 residues. In DNA form, the CDR3 reads TGTGCCAGCAGCATGACTAGCGTGGATACGCAGTATTTT. Its translation is CASSMTSVDTQYF.

This chain links TRBV5-1 with TRBJ1-5; D is undetermined. With 5 bases removed from V and 2 bases from J, the gap between germline ends came to 11 bases. CDR1 and CDR2 from the germline V gene are SGHRS and YFSETQ. There are 14 residues in the CDR3. The CDR3 DNA reads TGCGCCAGCAGTGGGGAGGGAGGCAATCAGCCCCAGCATTTT. This codes for CASSGEGGNQPQHF.

The genes are TRBV23-1 and TRBJ2-4; D possibly corresponds to TRBD2 (5 bases). TRBV23-1 is known as an ORF, though its function is uncertain. The V end was cut by 7 bases, the J end by 0 bases, with 10 bases between. There are 14 residues in the CDR3. CDR3 sequence reads: CASKEREAKNIQYF. The CDR3 coding sequence is TGCGCCAGCAAGGAACGGGAAGCCAAAAACATTCAGTACTTC.

The rearrangement joins TRBV27 to TRBJ2-5; the match to TRBD2 covers 10 bases. Germline trimming cut 6 bases from V and 5 bases from J; bases unmatched to any gene: 12. The germline CDR1 and CDR2 sequences are MNHEY and SMNVEV (reference sequence). CDR3 length equals 16 residues. The CDR3 bases are TGTGCCAGCAGCCCCCTAGCGGGAGTGGCTTCTGAGACCCAGTACTTC. Translating gives CASSPLAGVASETQYF.